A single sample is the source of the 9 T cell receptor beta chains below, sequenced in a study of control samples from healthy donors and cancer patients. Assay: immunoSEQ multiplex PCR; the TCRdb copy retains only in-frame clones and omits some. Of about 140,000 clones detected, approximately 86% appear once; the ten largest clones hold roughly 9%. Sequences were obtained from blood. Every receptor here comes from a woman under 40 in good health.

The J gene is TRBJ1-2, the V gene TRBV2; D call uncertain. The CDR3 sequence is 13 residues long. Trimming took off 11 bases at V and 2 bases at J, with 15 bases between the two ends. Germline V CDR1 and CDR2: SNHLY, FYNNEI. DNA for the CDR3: TGTGCCGGCACTAGGTCCCCAAACTATGGCTACACCTTC. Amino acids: CAGTRSPNYGYTF.

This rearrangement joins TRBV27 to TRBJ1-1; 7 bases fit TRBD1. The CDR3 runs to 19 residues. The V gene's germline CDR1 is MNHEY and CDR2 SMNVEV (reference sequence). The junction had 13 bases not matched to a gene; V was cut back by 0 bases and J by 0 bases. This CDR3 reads CASSLSARTGIIMNTEAFF. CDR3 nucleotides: TGTGCCAGCAGTTTATCGGCCAGGACAGGCATAATCATGAACACTGAAGCTTTCTTT.

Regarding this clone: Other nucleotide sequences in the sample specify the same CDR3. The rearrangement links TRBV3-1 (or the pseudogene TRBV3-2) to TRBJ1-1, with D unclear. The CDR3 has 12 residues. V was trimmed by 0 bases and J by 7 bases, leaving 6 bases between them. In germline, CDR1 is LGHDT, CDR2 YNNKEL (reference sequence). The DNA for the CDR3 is TGTGCCAGCAGCCAAGATAGCGGTGAAGCTTTCTTT. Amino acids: CASSQDSGEAFF.

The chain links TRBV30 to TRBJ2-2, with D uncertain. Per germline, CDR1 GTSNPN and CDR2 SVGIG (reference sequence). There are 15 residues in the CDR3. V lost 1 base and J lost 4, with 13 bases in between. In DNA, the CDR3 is TGTGCCTGGAGTGCTGGTGCGTTAGGCACCGGGGAGCTGTTTTTT. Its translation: CAWSAGALGTGELFF.

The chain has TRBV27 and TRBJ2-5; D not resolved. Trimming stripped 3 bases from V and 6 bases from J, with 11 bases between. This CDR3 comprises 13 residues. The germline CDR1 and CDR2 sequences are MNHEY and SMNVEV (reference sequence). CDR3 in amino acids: CASSFIDTKTQYF. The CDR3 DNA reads TGTGCCAGCAGTTTTATAGATACAAAGACCCAGTACTTC.

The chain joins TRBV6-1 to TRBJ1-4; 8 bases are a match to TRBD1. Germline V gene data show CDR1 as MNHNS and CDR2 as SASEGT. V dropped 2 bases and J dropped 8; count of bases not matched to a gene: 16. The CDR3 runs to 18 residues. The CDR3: CASSERQGRYQIGEKLFF. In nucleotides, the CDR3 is TGTGCCAGCAGTGAAAGACAGGGGAGATACCAAATTGGGGAAAAACTGTTTTTT.

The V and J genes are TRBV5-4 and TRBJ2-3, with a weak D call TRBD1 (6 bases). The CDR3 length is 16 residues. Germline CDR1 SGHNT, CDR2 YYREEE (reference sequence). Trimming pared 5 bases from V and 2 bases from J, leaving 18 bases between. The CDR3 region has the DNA TGTGCCAGCAGTCCAGGGGCCCTCTGGAACACAGATACGCAGTATTTT. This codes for CASSPGALWNTDTQYF.

The CDR3 DNA reads TGTGCCAGCGGGACAGGGACCTCTGGAAACACCATATATTTT. This translates into CASGTGTSGNTIYF. The rearrangement joins TRBV7-8 to TRBJ1-3, with TRBD1 matching over 9 bases. Germline loops: CDR1 SGHVS, CDR2 FQNEAQ. With 8 bases clipped from V and 0 bases from J, the junction kept 2 bases outside the gene matches. This CDR3 spans 14 amino acids.

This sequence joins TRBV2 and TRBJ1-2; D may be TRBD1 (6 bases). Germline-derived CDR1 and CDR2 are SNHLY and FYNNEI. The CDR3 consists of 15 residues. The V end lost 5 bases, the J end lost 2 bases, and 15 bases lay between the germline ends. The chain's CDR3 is CASSYDRIGNYGYTF. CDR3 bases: TGTGCCAGCAGTTATGACAGGATTGGGAACTATGGCTACACCTTC.